This T cell receptor (beta chain) was identified during a study of CD8 T cells in Susac syndrome. From blood CD8+ and CD4+ T cells, the TCR beta chain was sequenced. While CD8+ and CD4+ T cells were isolated negatively, TEMRA cells were enriched by FACS. Random hexamers primed reverse transcription of about 0.5 to 1 ug RNA. With immunoSEQ multiplex PCR, TCR beta CDR3 was amplified across 54 Vbeta and 13 Jbeta. In TCRdb, the immunoSEQ multiplex PCR reads were re-called with MiXCR into one record per CDR3 protein. Altogether fewer than 65,000 distinct CDR3 sequences are present, 90% to 95% being singletons, with the ten largest covering 0.15% to 0.25%. Germline V gene sequence: CDR1 SEHNR, CDR2 FQNEAQ (reference sequence). This CDR3 is built from 14 residues. Trimming removed 6 bases from V and 10 bases from J; junction bases left unmatched: 5.

The receptor comes from a human donor in good health. The chain combines TRBV7-9 with TRBJ2-1; 14 bases map to TRBD2. Sequenced input: CD8+ T cells from PBMCs. The CDR3 region has the DNA TGTGCCAGCAGTCAGACTAGCGGGGGGGCGGAGCAGTTCTTC. Protein: CASSQTSGGAEQFF.